The entry below gives a single T cell receptor beta chain sequence along with its context. The table came from immunoSEQ multiplex PCR; TCRdb's copy has only in-frame clones and leaves some out. The profile shows 170,000 or so clones, over 85% of them singletons. The data stem from a study of control samples from healthy donors and cancer patients. Trimming took off 1 base at V and 5 bases at J, with 6 bases between the two ends. From germline, CDR1 is LGHNA and CDR2 YNFKEQ. This CDR3 spans 12 amino acids. The chain links TRBV4-2 to TRBJ2-7, with D unresolved. Material for sequencing was blood. The clonotype was recovered from a man aged 30 to 45 in good health. The CDR3 region has the DNA TGTGCCAGCAGCCAAGTGTGGAACGAGCAGTACTTC. Its protein is CASSQVWNEQYF.